The clone carrying this T cell receptor beta chain was detected once. Trimming took 7 bases from V and 0 from J; bases not matched to a gene: 4. This CDR3 comprises 14 residues. This sample was taken from a study of CD8 T cells in Susac syndrome. The RNA, 0.5 to 1 ug, was put through reverse transcription using random hexamers. TCRdb processed the immunoSEQ multiplex PCR reads anew with MiXCR; each CDR3 protein has one entry. Found here are around 270,000 distinct CDR3 sequences, around 91% of them singletons; the top ten hold approximately 0.2%. The clonotype comes from a human donor with multiple sclerosis. J is TRBJ1-1 and V is TRBV12-3 or TRBV12-4, with 8 positions matching TRBD1. Sequencing input: CD8+ T cells from PBMCs. For the CDR3, the DNA is TGTGCCAGCACCCCGGGACAGGTGAACACTGAAGCTTTCTTT. It translates to CASTPGQVNTEAFF.